These 23 T cell receptor beta chains share one sample of origin, sequenced in a study of blood T cells in healthy people across ages. A sample-barcoded 5' primer and a J-beta primer mix were used in a second PCR of roughly 7 to 11 cycles. TCRdb independently ran MiXCR on the 5' RACE reads; one entry per CDR3 protein. The sample lists roughly 1.9 million distinct CDR3 sequences; about two fifths were seen once. Sequenced material: blood. These receptors were collected from a human donor in good health.

J is TRBJ2-1 and V is TRBV7-9; D is possibly TRBD2 (6 bases). Germline V lookup: CDR1 SEHNR, CDR2 FQNEAQ (reference sequence). The V end was cut by 2 bases, the J end by 5 bases, with 13 bases between. CDR3 size: 15 residues. This CDR3 reads CASSLRRGEDNEQFF. Written as DNA, the CDR3 is TGTGCCAGCAGCTTACGGCGGGGCGAGGACAATGAGCAGTTCTTC.

The chain carries TRBV7-9 and TRBJ1-1; D might be TRBD1 (5 bases). The V and J ends lost 1 base and 1 base respectively, with 10 bases between them. CDR3 length equals 15 residues. The germline V gene encodes CDR1 SEHNR and CDR2 FQNEAQ (reference sequence). CDR3 coding DNA: TGTGCCAGCAGCTTAGTTTCAGGGCCGAACACTGAAGCTTTCTTT. It specifies CASSLVSGPNTEAFF.

The chain carries TRBV20-1 and TRBJ2-3; D is tentatively TRBD1 or TRBD2 (5 bases each). V lost 1 base to trimming and J lost 0 bases, with 11 bases between them. There are 15 residues in the CDR3. CDR1 and CDR2 (germline): DFQATT, SNEGSKA (reference sequence). CDR3 region: CSARVLGDSTDTQYF. The CDR3 DNA sequence: TGCAGTGCTAGAGTGTTGGGGGACAGCACAGATACGCAGTATTTT.

The chain recombines TRBV5-1 with TRBJ2-1, with 7 bases matching TRBD2. Germline CDR1 reads SGHRS; CDR2 reads YFSETQ. The CDR3 spans 16 residues. V was clipped by 4 bases and J by 1 base; unmatched bases: 8. The CDR3 sequence: CASSHLGLESYNEQFF. CDR3 DNA: TGCGCCAGCAGCCACCTAGGACTAGAATCCTACAATGAGCAGTTCTTC.

V and J are TRBV7-2 and TRBJ1-6, with D possibly being TRBD1 (6 bases). Trimming stripped 2 bases from V and 8 bases from J, with 16 bases between. This CDR3 contains 16 residues. The germline gives CDR1 SGHTA, CDR2 FQGNSA. The CDR3 DNA sequence: TGTGCCAGCAGCTTACAACCAACAGGGTTGGATTCACCCCTCCACTTT. It codes for CASSLQPTGLDSPLHF.

The CDR3 DNA reads TGTGCCAGCAGCTTGGACAGGGGGCAGGGATTGGAGCAGTACTTC. The encoded protein is CASSLDRGQGLEQYF. The rearrangement uses TRBV18 and TRBJ2-7; the match to TRBD1 covers 11 bases. This CDR3 comprises 15 residues. J was trimmed by 7 bases and V by 8 bases; bases with no gene match: 13. The germline V gene encodes CDR1 KGHSH and CDR2 LQKENI.

This chain links TRBV9 with TRBJ2-7, with D hard to call. This CDR3 has 14 residues. V lost 0 bases to trimming and J lost 7 bases, with 14 bases between them. Germline CDR1 reads SGDLS; CDR2 reads YYNGEE. CDR3 coding DNA: TGTGCCAGCAGCGTAGGGAACCGTCCCGGTGAGCAGTACTTC. The encoded protein is CASSVGNRPGEQYF.

The chain carries TRBV7-8 and TRBJ2-1, with D perhaps being TRBD1 or TRBD2 (6 bases each). The CDR3 spans 16 residues. Trimming left V 1 base short and J 2 bases short, with 12 bases between. The germline V gene encodes CDR1 SGHVS and CDR2 FQNEAQ. The CDR3 bases are TGTGCCAGCAGCTTAGGTCGGGGGCCCACCTACAATGAGCAGTTCTTC. It yields the protein CASSLGRGPTYNEQFF.

This chain joins TRBV6-2 or TRBV6-3 and TRBJ2-4; 12 positions match TRBD1. The J call is in doubt because the DNA end fits TRBJ2-7 better. The CDR3 runs to 18 residues. The germline V gene has CDR1 MNHEY and CDR2 SVGEGT. As DNA, the CDR3 is TGTGCCAGCAGTTACTCGGGACAGGGGGCAGCAGGGGACTACGAGCAGTACTTC. It is translated as CASSYSGQGAAGDYEQYF.

This sequence joins TRBV6-5 and TRBJ2-5, with D perhaps matching TRBD2 (6 bases). With 5 bases removed from V and 5 bases from J, the gap between germline ends came to 15 bases. The CDR3 loop spans 14 amino acids. Germline CDR1 MNHEY, CDR2 SVGAGI. The CDR3 loop reads CASSPPGLSETQYF. CDR3 nucleotides: TGTGCCAGCAGTCCCCCGGGACTCTCGGAGACCCAGTACTTC.

With regard to this clonotype: At one boundary the junction diverges from the germline segment, which might be a read error. The chain couples TRBV28 to TRBJ1-2; D is uncertain. The CDR3 is 12 residues long. CDR1 MDHEN and CDR2 SYDVKM come from the germline V gene. DNA for the CDR3: TGTGCCAGCAGTGTTGTGGACTATGGCAACACCTTC. Its protein is CASSVVDYGNTF.

This clonotype was observed a few times. The chain employs TRBV6-1 and TRBJ2-7; TRBD2 matches at 9 bases. Germline CDR1 reads MNHNS; CDR2 reads SASEGT. The trim removed 4 bases at V and 0 bases at J, leaving 1 base unmatched. This CDR3 comprises 14 residues. CDR3 nucleotide sequence: TGTGCCAGCAGTGGACTAGCGGTCTCCTACGAGCAGTACTTC. This gives the protein CASSGLAVSYEQYF.

The V and J genes are TRBV2 and TRBJ2-6; D remains unclear. V lost 10 bases to trimming and J lost 1 base, with 17 bases between them. The germline gives CDR1 SNHLY, CDR2 FYNNEI. The CDR3 has 16 amino acids. In nucleotides, the CDR3 is TGTGCCACCGAGACGGGTGGACGGTCTGGGGCCAACGTCCTGACTTTC. It encodes CATETGGRSGANVLTF.

In its sample, this clonotype was seen a few times. The rearrangement joins TRBV6-2 or TRBV6-3 to TRBJ2-3, with D perhaps TRBD1 (6 bases). In germline, CDR1 is MNHEY, CDR2 SVGEGT. Trimming shortened V by 5 bases and J by 4 bases, and 16 bases separated the two germline ends. The CDR3 length is 15 residues. DNA of the CDR3: TGTGCCAGCAGTGGTTTTCTGGGGGCCCCAGATACGCAGTATTTT. Protein sequence: CASSGFLGAPDTQYF.

The J gene is TRBJ2-1, the V gene TRBV18; D may be TRBD1 (5 bases). Germline CDR1 reads KGHSH; CDR2 reads LQKENI. V lost 5 bases to trimming and J lost 9 bases, with 11 bases between them. The CDR3 has 12 residues. The CDR3 is CASSRGSGEQFF. The DNA of the CDR3 is TGTGCCAGCTCAAGGGGATCGGGTGAGCAGTTCTTC.

This clonotype was picked up a small number of times. The rearrangement uses TRBV5-4 and TRBJ2-1, with D uncertain. The CDR3 covers 15 residues. CDR1 and CDR2 (germline): SGHNT, YYREEE (reference sequence). Trimming pared 0 bases from V and 8 bases from J, leaving 15 bases between. The CDR3 loop is CASSLERSVGDEQFF. The CDR3 coding sequence is TGTGCCAGCAGCTTGGAGAGGAGCGTTGGTGATGAGCAGTTCTTC.

V and J are TRBV2 and TRBJ1-6; 9 nucleotides line up with TRBD1. V shed 7 bases and J 8 bases; nucleotides not matched to a gene: 6. The CDR3 has 14 residues. Germline V gene sequence: CDR1 SNHLY, CDR2 FYNNEI. CDR3: CASNAGQGYSPLHF. The CDR3 nucleotides are TGTGCCAGCAATGCGGGACAGGGATATTCACCCCTCCACTTT.

This clonotype has a handful of counts. V gene TRBV7-2 combines with J gene TRBJ2-7; 9 bases match TRBD2. Germline V lookup: CDR1 SGHTA, CDR2 FQGNSA. V lost 3 bases to trimming and J lost 0 bases; unmatched junction nucleotides: 6. The CDR3 length is 16 residues. CDR3 sequence reads: CASSLWAGGGSYEQYF. The DNA for the CDR3 is TGTGCCAGCAGCTTGTGGGCGGGGGGGGGCTCCTACGAGCAGTACTTC.

The rearrangement uses TRBV6-9 and TRBJ1-6, with D possibly matching TRBD1 (5 bases). This CDR3 has 13 amino acids. Trimming left V 7 bases short and J 7 bases short, with 11 bases between. Germline V gives CDR1 MNHGY, CDR2 SVAAGI. The CDR3 protein is CASTRGRNSPLHF. In DNA form, the CDR3 reads TGTGCCAGCACGAGGGGACGGAATTCACCCCTCCACTTT.

The chain is built from TRBV5-5 and TRBJ2-3; D gene ambiguous. CDR1 SGHKS and CDR2 YYEKEE come from the germline V gene (reference sequence). V gave up 1 base and J gave up 4 bases, with 13 bases separating them. There are 15 residues in the CDR3. CDR3 sequence reads: CASSLFRIGADTQYF. The CDR3 DNA reads TGTGCCAGCAGCTTGTTCCGAATCGGAGCAGATACGCAGTATTTT.

This clonotype came up many times. This chain uses TRBV29-1 with TRBJ2-6; TRBD2 might be the D (6 bases). CDR3 length: 17 residues. Germline V CDR1 and CDR2: SQVTM, ANQGSEA. V lost 4 bases and J lost 0, with 16 bases in between. CDR3 protein: CSVVVGTVSSGANVLTF. The CDR3, as DNA: TGCAGCGTTGTTGTCGGGACTGTCTCCTCTGGGGCCAACGTCCTGACTTTC.

V usage is TRBV6-4 and J usage is TRBJ2-7; D ambiguous. Matching the DNA end better, TRBJ2-5 makes the J call doubtful. CDR3 length: 16 residues. The germline V gene has CDR1 MRHNA and CDR2 SNTAGT. The CDR3 bases are TGTGCCAGCAGTGACTCGATAGGGTGGGGACAAGAGACCCAGTACTTC. This codes for CASSDSIGWGQETQYF.

This clonotype was counted a few times. CDR3 region: CSAQDHEQFF. DNA of the CDR3: TGCAGTGCTCAGGACCATGAGCAGTTCTTC. The chain combines TRBV20-1 with TRBJ2-1; no reliable D call. CDR3 length equals 10 residues. Trimming took off 5 bases at V and 8 bases at J, with 7 bases between the two ends. CDR1 is DFQATT, CDR2 SNEGSKA, per germline (reference sequence).